These T cell receptor beta chains were read from a single sample in a study of OX40 agonist ivuxolimab in advanced cancers. Profiled with immunoSEQ multiplex PCR; TCRdb holds only in-frame clones, not every one. The sample includes about 55,000 clones, about 86% of them seen just once. The material was CD4+ or CD8+ T cells sorted from blood, obtained in a trial of the OX40 agonist ivuxolimab. Every receptor here comes from an adult with an advanced solid tumor such as melanoma, head and neck, liver or kidney cancer. Each CDR3 is given with its conserved first and last residue. Fields, in order: clone size, CDR3 length, D gene, J gene, V gene, CDR3 protein, CDR3 DNA. The D gene is left open where the match is weak. Not every row has a clone size; where given, it reads once, few, many or a size class.

clone size: NA; CDR3 length: 14; D gene: NA; J gene: TRBJ1-1; V gene: TRBV18; CDR3 protein: CASSQKNLNTEAFF; CDR3 DNA: TGTGCCAGCTCCCAAAAAAATTTGAACACTGAAGCTTTCTTT
clone size: NA; CDR3 length: 17; D gene: TRBD2; J gene: TRBJ2-2; V gene: TRBV7-9; CDR3 protein: CASSFPTSGTCTGELFF; CDR3 DNA: TGTGCCAGCAGCTTCCCAACTAGCGGGACCTGCACCGGGGAGCTGTTTTTT
clone size: NA; CDR3 length: 15; D gene: TRBD1; J gene: TRBJ2-7; V gene: TRBV19; CDR3 protein: CASSHFPGTAYEQYF; CDR3 DNA: TGTGCCAGTAGCCACTTCCCTGGGACAGCCTACGAGCAGTACTTC
clone size: once; CDR3 length: 14; D gene: NA; J gene: TRBJ1-4; V gene: TRBV2; CDR3 protein: CASSDRAWNEKLFF; CDR3 DNA: TGTGCCAGCAGTGACAGGGCCTGGAATGAAAAACTGTTTTTT
clone size: once; CDR3 length: 14; D gene: NA; J gene: TRBJ2-7; V gene: TRBV5-1; CDR3 protein: CASSHPGHTYEQYF; CDR3 DNA: TGCGCCAGCAGCCATCCGGGACATACCTACGAGCAGTACTTC
clone size: few; CDR3 length: 16; D gene: NA; J gene: TRBJ1-6; V gene: TRBV15; CDR3 protein: CATSRDVWTVDSPLHF; CDR3 DNA: TGTGCCACCAGCAGAGATGTATGGACAGTGGATTCACCCCTCCACTTT
clone size: NA; CDR3 length: 14; D gene: NA; J gene: TRBJ1-5; V gene: TRBV18; CDR3 protein: CASSPSQGDQPQHF; CDR3 DNA: TGTGCCAGCTCACCGTCTCAGGGAGATCAGCCCCAGCATTTT
clone size: NA; CDR3 length: 20; D gene: TRBD2; J gene: TRBJ2-5; V gene: TRBV23-1; CDR3 protein: CASSHPRTSGRLGGQETQYF; CDR3 DNA: TGCGCCAGCAGTCACCCACGGACTAGCGGGAGGTTGGGTGGGCAAGAGACCCAGTACTTC
clone size: NA; CDR3 length: 14; D gene: TRBD2; J gene: TRBJ2-7; V gene: TRBV5-1; CDR3 protein: CASSPGLAGGEQYF; CDR3 DNA: TGCGCCAGCAGCCCGGGACTAGCGGGAGGCGAGCAGTACTTC
clone size: NA; CDR3 length: 15; D gene: NA; J gene: TRBJ2-7; V gene: TRBV18; CDR3 protein: CASSPVGQGNFEQYF; CDR3 DNA: TGTGCCAGCTCACCAGTGGGGCAGGGCAACTTCGAGCAGTACTTC
clone size: NA; CDR3 length: 15; D gene: NA; J gene: TRBJ1-4; V gene: TRBV6-5; CDR3 protein: CASSFRGPPNEKLFF; CDR3 DNA: TGTGCCAGCAGTTTCAGGGGTCCCCCGAATGAAAAACTGTTTTTT
clone size: NA; CDR3 length: 15; D gene: TRBD2; J gene: TRBJ2-7; V gene: TRBV27; CDR3 protein: CASSSGIISGSEQYF; CDR3 DNA: TGTGCCAGCAGTTCTGGGATCATTAGCGGGAGCGAGCAGTACTTC
clone size: few; CDR3 length: 16; D gene: NA; J gene: TRBJ1-5; V gene: TRBV15; CDR3 protein: CATSRDRGGSNQPQHF; CDR3 DNA: TGTGCCACCAGCAGAGATCGTGGAGGTAGCAATCAGCCCCAGCATTTT
clone size: NA; CDR3 length: 15; D gene: NA; J gene: TRBJ2-1; V gene: TRBV7-8; CDR3 protein: CASSLDLLRVNEQFF; CDR3 DNA: TGTGCCAGCAGCTTAGACTTGTTGAGGGTCAATGAGCAGTTCTTC
clone size: NA; CDR3 length: 12; D gene: NA; J gene: TRBJ2-1; V gene: TRBV5-4; CDR3 protein: CASSQTSNEQFF; CDR3 DNA: TGTGCCAGCAGCCAAACTAGCAATGAGCAGTTCTTC
clone size: NA; CDR3 length: 14; D gene: NA; J gene: TRBJ2-7; V gene: TRBV18; CDR3 protein: CASSPPQDRYEQYF; CDR3 DNA: TGTGCCAGCTCACCACCCCAAGACAGGTACGAGCAGTACTTC
clone size: NA; CDR3 length: 15; D gene: TRBD1; J gene: TRBJ1-2; V gene: TRBV5-1; CDR3 protein: CASSQRQGTNYGYTF; CDR3 DNA: TGCGCCAGCAGCCAAAGACAGGGGACTAACTATGGCTACACCTTC
clone size: NA; CDR3 length: 14; D gene: NA; J gene: TRBJ1-1; V gene: TRBV4-2; CDR3 protein: CASSQPGSYAEAFF; CDR3 DNA: TGTGCCAGCAGCCAACCTGGTTCCTACGCTGAAGCTTTCTTT
clone size: NA; CDR3 length: 14; D gene: TRBD1; J gene: TRBJ1-1; V gene: TRBV9; CDR3 protein: CASKPGQGNTEAFF; CDR3 DNA: TGTGCCAGCAAACCGGGACAGGGGAACACTGAAGCTTTCTTT
clone size: NA; CDR3 length: 14; D gene: NA; J gene: TRBJ1-3; V gene: TRBV27; CDR3 protein: CASSAPGRENTIYF; CDR3 DNA: TGTGCCAGCAGTGCCCCGGGACGAGAAAACACCATATATTTT
clone size: NA; CDR3 length: 16; D gene: TRBD2; J gene: TRBJ2-5; V gene: TRBV27; CDR3 protein: CASRPTSGRVSETQYF; CDR3 DNA: TGTGCCAGCCGACCTACTAGCGGGAGGGTTTCGGAGACCCAGTACTTC
clone size: NA; CDR3 length: 14; D gene: TRBD1; J gene: TRBJ2-1; V gene: TRBV6-5; CDR3 protein: CASSLDREGNEQFF; CDR3 DNA: TGTGCCAGCAGTTTGGACAGGGAAGGGAATGAGCAGTTCTTC
clone size: NA; CDR3 length: 18; D gene: TRBD1; J gene: TRBJ2-7; V gene: TRBV6-1; CDR3 protein: CASSGQRQGVQGPYEQYF; CDR3 DNA: TGTGCCAGCAGTGGACAAAGACAGGGGGTCCAGGGTCCCTACGAGCAGTACTTC
clone size: NA; CDR3 length: 15; D gene: NA; J gene: TRBJ2-7; V gene: TRBV30; CDR3 protein: CAWSSGRGISYEQYF; CDR3 DNA: TGTGCCTGGAGTTCGGGTAGGGGGATCTCCTACGAGCAGTACTTC
clone size: NA; CDR3 length: 13; D gene: NA; J gene: TRBJ2-6; V gene: TRBV29-1; CDR3 protein: CSVVRTGANVLTF; CDR3 DNA: TGCAGCGTTGTGCGTACTGGGGCCAACGTCCTGACTTTC
clone size: NA; CDR3 length: 17; D gene: NA; J gene: TRBJ2-2; V gene: TRBV23-1; CDR3 protein: CASSHPGTVTNTGELFF; CDR3 DNA: TGCGCCAGCAGTCACCCTGGGACCGTTACGAACACCGGGGAGCTGTTTTTT
clone size: few; CDR3 length: 15; D gene: TRBD2; J gene: TRBJ2-2; V gene: TRBV9; CDR3 protein: CASSVAAGAAGELFF; CDR3 DNA: TGTGCCAGCAGCGTAGCAGCGGGAGCCGCCGGGGAGCTGTTTTTT
clone size: NA; CDR3 length: 12; D gene: NA; J gene: TRBJ2-5; V gene: TRBV2; CDR3 protein: CASSGYQETQYF; CDR3 DNA: TGTGCCAGCAGTGGTTACCAAGAGACCCAGTACTTC
clone size: NA; CDR3 length: 15; D gene: NA; J gene: TRBJ2-1; V gene: TRBV5-1; CDR3 protein: CASSLVGDSYNEQFF; CDR3 DNA: TGCGCCAGCAGCTTGGTGGGGGACTCCTACAATGAGCAGTTCTTC
clone size: NA; CDR3 length: 13; D gene: NA; J gene: TRBJ1-4; V gene: TRBV5-1; CDR3 protein: CASSLSGGEKLFF; CDR3 DNA: TGCGCCAGCAGCTTGTCGGGGGGCGAAAAACTGTTTTTT
clone size: NA; CDR3 length: 17; D gene: NA; J gene: TRBJ1-4; V gene: TRBV4-1; CDR3 protein: CASSQDSWAQRGEKLFF; CDR3 DNA: TGCGCCAGCAGCCAAGATTCCTGGGCCCAACGCGGCGAAAAACTGTTTTTT
clone size: NA; CDR3 length: 15; D gene: TRBD1; J gene: TRBJ2-3; V gene: TRBV6-4; CDR3 protein: CASRETGGGPDTQYF; CDR3 DNA: TGTGCCAGCAGAGAAACAGGGGGCGGCCCAGATACGCAGTATTTT
clone size: once; CDR3 length: 13; D gene: NA; J gene: TRBJ1-4; V gene: TRBV6-6; CDR3 protein: CASAQQTNEKLFF; CDR3 DNA: TGTGCCTCCGCCCAGCAGACTAATGAAAAACTGTTTTTT
clone size: NA; CDR3 length: 15; D gene: NA; J gene: TRBJ2-7; V gene: TRBV6-5; CDR3 protein: CASSTHREGTYEQYF; CDR3 DNA: TGTGCCAGCAGTACCCACAGGGAGGGGACCTACGAGCAGTACTTC
clone size: NA; CDR3 length: 15; D gene: TRBD2; J gene: TRBJ2-1; V gene: TRBV9; CDR3 protein: CASSVARGSNNEQFF; CDR3 DNA: TGTGCCAGCAGCGTAGCTCGCGGGAGTAACAATGAGCAGTTCTTC
clone size: NA; CDR3 length: 16; D gene: NA; J gene: TRBJ2-7; V gene: TRBV10-3; CDR3 protein: CAISESGAGVDYEQYF; CDR3 DNA: TGTGCCATCAGTGAGTCCGGGGCAGGGGTTGACTACGAGCAGTACTTC
clone size: NA; CDR3 length: 13; D gene: NA; J gene: TRBJ2-7; V gene: TRBV19; CDR3 protein: CASSMTSSYEQYF; CDR3 DNA: TGTGCCAGTAGTATGACCTCCTCCTACGAGCAGTACTTC
clone size: once; CDR3 length: 15; D gene: TRBD2; J gene: TRBJ2-5; V gene: TRBV28; CDR3 protein: CASSPGLAGQETQYF; CDR3 DNA: TGTGCCAGCAGTCCCGGACTAGCGGGCCAAGAGACCCAGTACTTC
clone size: NA; CDR3 length: 14; D gene: NA; J gene: TRBJ2-7; V gene: TRBV6-5; CDR3 protein: CASRNRGLSYEQYF; CDR3 DNA: TGTGCCAGCAGAAACCGGGGGCTCTCCTACGAGCAGTACTTC